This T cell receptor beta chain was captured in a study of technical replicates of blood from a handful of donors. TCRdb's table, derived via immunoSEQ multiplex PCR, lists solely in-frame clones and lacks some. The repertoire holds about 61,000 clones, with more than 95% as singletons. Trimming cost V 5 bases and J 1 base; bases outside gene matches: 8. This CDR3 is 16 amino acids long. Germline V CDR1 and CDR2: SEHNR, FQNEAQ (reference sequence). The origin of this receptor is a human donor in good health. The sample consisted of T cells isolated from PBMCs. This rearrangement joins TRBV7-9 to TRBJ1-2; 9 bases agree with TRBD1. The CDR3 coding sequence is TGTGCCAGCAGCCCCAGGACAGGGGCGGATAACTATGGCTACACCTTC. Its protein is CASSPRTGADNYGYTF.